This entry describes one T cell receptor beta chain. Trimming at V came to 6 bases and at J to 0 bases, leaving 3 bases not matched to a gene. The CDR3 is 15 residues long. Per the germline V gene, CDR1 is SQVTM and CDR2 is ANQGSEA. In the authors' methods: Estimation of nucleated cell counts relied on the amplification of reference gene primers. Using immunoSEQ multiplex PCR, the repertoire was profiled, and TCRdb retains in-frame clones only, with some absent. The V and J calls and clone size come from that table; D and trimming were worked out from the DNA. Of some 290,000 clones listed, roughly 86% are singletons. These data come from a study of blood T cell repertoires in COVID-19. Looking at the study overall: Samples taken during acute and convalescent COVID-19 were collected in the United States, Italy and Spain. T cells, B-cell-depleted T cells, or PBMCs supplied cDNA or gDNA.

This TCR was sampled from a young man with active or convalescent COVID-19. Sequencing was done on a sample of peripheral blood. V is TRBV29-1 and J is TRBJ2-2; 11 bases map to TRBD2. The CDR3 here is CSVGGLAANTGELFF. CDR3 DNA: TGCAGCGTGGGGGGACTAGCGGCGAACACCGGGGAGCTGTTTTTT.